These 26 T cell receptor beta chains were sequenced from one sample in a study of control samples from healthy donors and cancer patients. Only in-frame clones appear in the TCRdb table, and some are missing; sequencing was by immunoSEQ multiplex PCR. The data show 100,000 to 150,000 clones, 87% seen once. Sequencing was performed on blood. These receptors originate from a middle-aged man in good health.

The rearrangement links TRBV7-9 to TRBJ1-3; tentatively, D is TRBD1 (6 bases). CDR1 SEHNR and CDR2 FQNEAQ come from the germline V gene (reference sequence). CDR3 length: 15 amino acids. V lost 1 base and J 4 bases, leaving 11 bases between the germline ends. CDR3 in amino acids: CASSLVGGTGNTIYF. In DNA form, the CDR3 reads TGTGCCAGCAGCTTAGTAGGAGGGACAGGAAACACCATATATTTT.

The gene calls are TRBV11-3 and TRBJ1-3; the D gene is possibly TRBD1 (5 bases). The CDR3 length is 15 residues. Trimming took 6 bases from V and 0 from J, leaving 12 bases between them. CDR1 and CDR2 from the germline V gene are SGHNT and YENEEA. CDR3 DNA: TGTGCCAGCAGTTCGGGACTGACCTCTGGAAACACCATATATTTT. Protein product: CASSSGLTSGNTIYF.

The rearrangement joins TRBV7-9 to TRBJ2-2; D is uncertain. Germline V gene data show CDR1 as SEHNR and CDR2 as FQNEAQ (reference sequence). The CDR3 spans 13 residues. The germline V and J ends were trimmed by 5 bases and 4 bases, with 8 bases remaining between them. The CDR3 sequence is CASSPSSTGELFF. The CDR3 DNA reads as TGTGCCAGCAGCCCCTCGAGCACCGGGGAGCTGTTTTTT.

The rearrangement uses TRBV11-3 and TRBJ2-6; 7 positions agree with TRBD2. Losses at the gene ends were 5 bases for V and 9 bases for J; bases not matched to a gene: 19. Germline CDR1 and CDR2: SGHNT and YENEEA. The CDR3 is made up of 18 amino acids. CDR3 nucleotides: TGTGCCAGCAGCCCCCCCCGGGGGTGGGGGGGGGTTGGCAACGTCCTGACTTTC. Its translation is CASSPPRGWGGVGNVLTF.

This chain links TRBV6-5 with TRBJ1-3; D perhaps matches TRBD1 (5 bases). V lost 8 bases, J lost 2 bases, and 13 bases lay in between. This CDR3 has 14 amino acids. CDR1 is MNHEY, CDR2 SVGAGI, per germline. CDR3 sequence (DNA): TGTGCCAGCCGACGAGGGGATGCTGGAAACACCATATATTTT. The encoded protein is CASRRGDAGNTIYF.

The rearrangement links TRBV7-9 to TRBJ2-7; possibly TRBD1 for D (8 bases). V shed 5 bases and J shed 3 bases, with 14 bases lying between them. CDR3 length equals 14 residues. Germline assignment: CDR1 SEHNR and CDR2 FQNEAQ (reference sequence). CDR3 DNA: TGTGCCAGCAGCCCGACAGGGGACTACTACGAGCAGTACTTC. This encodes CASSPTGDYYEQYF.

This clone was seen a few times. The rearrangement links TRBV6-6 to TRBJ1-2; 8 bases map to TRBD1. The J segment lost 6 bases and the V segment lost 2 bases, leaving 8 bases of the junction unmatched. The CDR3 spans 15 residues. The germline gives CDR1 MNHNY, CDR2 SVGAGI (reference sequence). In nucleotides, the CDR3 is TGTGCCAGCAGTTACGCGGGACAGGCAGGAGATGGCTACACCTTC. As protein: CASSYAGQAGDGYTF.

The V gene is TRBV21-1, the J gene TRBJ1-5. TRBV21-1 is designated a pseudogene. This CDR3 region has 16 residues. In DNA form, the CDR3 reads TGTGCCAGCGCCCGGGCCGGGGACGATAGCAATCAGCCCCAGCATTTT. This encodes CASARAGDDSNQPQHF.

This clone was counted between two and nine times. The genes are TRBV6-6 and TRBJ1-5, with TRBD1 matching over 8 bases. CDR1 and CDR2 from the germline V gene are MNHNY and SVGAGI (reference sequence). The CDR3 is 14 amino acids. J lost 7 bases, V lost 5 bases, and 7 bases had no gene match. The CDR3 bases are TGTGCCAGCAGTCTAACAGGGGGAGGACAGCCCCAGCATTTT. This translates into CASSLTGGGQPQHF.

This rearrangement joins TRBV6-1 to TRBJ2-7; 10 bases agree with TRBD1. The V and J ends lost 1 base and 2 bases, in that order; junction bases with no gene match: 5. Germline V CDR1 and CDR2: MNHNS, SASEGT. There are 16 residues in the CDR3. CDR3 region: CASSEGAGQGPYEQYF. The CDR3 nucleotides read TGTGCCAGCAGTGAAGGGGCGGGACAGGGGCCCTACGAGCAGTACTTC.

The chain recombines TRBV24-1 with TRBJ1-2; 12 bases line up with TRBD1. From germline, CDR1 is KGHDR and CDR2 SFDVKD. V shed 1 base and J 7 bases; nucleotides not matched to a gene: 3. The CDR3 is made up of 15 amino acids. The CDR3 bases are TGTGCCACCAGTGATTTTGGGACAGGGGGCGTTGGCTACACCTTC. It encodes CATSDFGTGGVGYTF.

This clone was seen a few times. The chain is built from TRBV24-1 and TRBJ1-2, with D possibly being TRBD1 (6 bases). The CDR3 extends over 14 amino acids. With 2 bases removed from V and 5 bases from J, the gap between germline ends came to 11 bases. Germline V gives CDR1 KGHDR, CDR2 SFDVKD. DNA of the CDR3: TGTGCCACCAGTGATTCCTCCAGGGGTTATGGCTACACCTTC. As protein: CATSDSSRGYGYTF.

The chain has TRBV6-6 and TRBJ2-1, with TRBD1 identical over 9 bases. This CDR3 region has 13 residues. From germline, CDR1 is MNHNY and CDR2 SVGAGI (reference sequence). J gave up 9 bases and V 0 bases, and 0 bases lay outside the gene matches. The CDR3 DNA is TGTGCCAGCAGTTACTCGACAGGGGGTGAGCAGTTCTTC. It is translated as CASSYSTGGEQFF.

The gene calls are TRBV19 and TRBJ1-5; D perhaps matches TRBD1 (5 bases). Looked up from germline, CDR1 is LNHDA and CDR2 is SQIVND (reference sequence). The CDR3 is 12 residues long. Trimming took off 7 bases at V and 7 bases at J, with 11 bases between the two ends. The CDR3 nucleotides read TGTGCCAGTAAGGGGCTTGAACAGCCCCAGCATTTT. This codes for CASKGLEQPQHF.

This sequence joins TRBV19 and TRBJ2-5, with 7 bases that match TRBD1. V was pared by 6 bases and J by 5 bases, with 9 bases of the junction left unmatched. This CDR3 comprises 14 residues. CDR1 LNHDA and CDR2 SQIVND come from the germline V gene (reference sequence). The CDR3, as DNA: TGTGCCAGTAGCCCCGGGACAGTCCTTGAGACCCAGTACTTC. Residues: CASSPGTVLETQYF.

CDR3: CASSYILASPSGHEQYF. Written as DNA, the CDR3 is TGTGCCAGCAGTTACATATTGGCTAGCCCGTCTGGCCACGAGCAGTACTTC. The rearrangement uses TRBV6-2 or TRBV6-3 and TRBJ2-7, with D possibly TRBD2 on 5 matching bases. CDR3 length: 17 amino acids. Trimming took off 2 bases at V and 5 bases at J, with 22 bases between the two ends. Germline V gene data show CDR1 as MNHEY and CDR2 as SVGEGT.

This clone was observed a single time. The chain uses TRBV12-3 or TRBV12-4 and TRBJ1-1; 8 bases are shared with TRBD1. V lost 7 bases, J lost 10 bases, and 11 bases stayed unmatched. The CDR3 runs to 13 residues. CDR3 amino acids: CASTPLGQGSAFF. The DNA for the CDR3 is TGTGCCAGCACCCCCCTCGGACAGGGTTCAGCTTTCTTT.

The CDR3 bases are TGCAGCGTTGAAGTGGGCCTGTATAACACTGAAGCTTTCTTT. Protein product: CSVEVGLYNTEAFF. V is TRBV29-1 and J is TRBJ1-1; unclear D gene. The V gene's germline CDR1 is SQVTM and CDR2 ANQGSEA. Trimming pared 1 base from V and 2 bases from J, leaving 11 bases between. The CDR3 is 14 residues long. The full variable domain, its missing parts supplied by reference TRBV29-1 and TRBJ1-1, is SAVISQKPSRDICQRGTSLTIQCQVDSQVTMMFWYRQQPGQSLTLIATANQGSEATYESGFVIDKFPISRPNLTFSTLTVSNMSPEDSSIYLCSVEVGLYNTEAFFGQGTRLTVV.

As regards this clone: The identical CDR3 is also encoded by other nucleotide sequences in the sample. CDR3 in DNA: TGTGCCAGCTCGCCCGGGAGGAATGAAAAACTGTTTTTT. Translation: CASSPGRNEKLFF. The chain couples TRBV18 to TRBJ1-4; no clear D gene. V was cut by 6 bases and J by 5 bases, with 10 bases left in between. Germline-derived CDR1 and CDR2 are KGHSH and LQKENI. The CDR3 sequence is 13 residues long. Filled out from reference TRBV18 and TRBJ1-4, the complete variable domain reads NAGVMQNPRHLVRRRGQEARLRCSPMKGHSHVYWYRQLPEEGLKFMVYLQKENIIDESGMPKERFSAEFPKEGPSILRIQQVVRGDSAAYFCASSPGRNEKLFFGSGTQLSVL.

The rearrangement joins TRBV30 to TRBJ2-7; TRBD1 matches at 7 bases. The CDR3 totals 13 residues. Per germline, CDR1 GTSNPN and CDR2 SVGIG (reference sequence). Trimming at V came to 0 bases and at J to 5 bases, leaving 4 bases not matched to a gene. The CDR3 here is CAWSVGQGDEQYF. CDR3 bases: TGTGCCTGGAGTGTGGGGCAGGGGGACGAGCAGTACTTC.

Only one count was recorded for this clone. The rearrangement links TRBV19 to TRBJ1-1; the match to TRBD1 covers 7 bases. Germline-derived CDR1 and CDR2 are LNHDA and SQIVND (reference sequence). The CDR3 contains 12 residues. Unmatched junction bases numbered 8, after V lost 5 bases and J lost 11 bases. CDR3 loop: CASSLYGQAAFF. In DNA, the CDR3 is TGTGCCAGTAGTCTCTACGGACAGGCGGCTTTCTTT. Combining the CDR3 with reference TRBV19 and TRBJ1-1 gives the whole variable domain DGGITQSPKYLFRKEGQNVTLSCEQNLNHDAMYWYRQDPGQGLRLIYYSQIVNDFQKGDIAEGYSVSREKKESFPLTVTSAQKNPTAFYLCASSLYGQAAFFGQGTRLTVV.

This clone has a handful of counts. The chain is built from TRBV2 and TRBJ1-5, with D possibly TRBD1 on 5 matching bases. CDR1 is SNHLY and CDR2 is FYNNEI in the germline V gene. There are 17 residues in the CDR3. V shed 5 bases and J shed 3 bases, with 20 bases lying between them. CDR3 region: CASSKSPSGSDNQPQHF. The CDR3 DNA reads as TGTGCCAGCAGTAAAAGCCCGTCAGGGAGCGACAATCAGCCCCAGCATTTT.

With regard to this clone: The sample contains more than one DNA sequence encoding this CDR3. The CDR3 sequence: CASSLGFSSYEQYF. The CDR3 DNA sequence: TGTGCCAGCAGCTTAGGATTTAGCTCCTACGAGCAGTACTTC. This chain connects TRBV11-2 to TRBJ2-7; D call uncertain. The CDR3 spans 14 residues. Germline V CDR1 and CDR2: SGHAT, FQNNGV. The ends were cut back, 1 base at V and 0 bases at J, with 7 bases in the middle. Based on the CDR3 plus reference TRBV11-2 and TRBJ2-7, the full variable domain is EAGVAQSPRYKIIEKRQSVAFWCNPISGHATLYWYQQILGQGPKLLIQFQNNGVVDDSQLPKDRFSAERLKGVDSTLKIQPAKLEDSAVYLCASSLGFSSYEQYFGPGTRLTVT.

The chain carries TRBV19 and TRBJ2-5; 13 bases align to TRBD2. V was pared by 5 bases and J by 1 base, with 13 bases of the junction left unmatched. The length of the CDR3 is 19 residues. Germline V lookup: CDR1 LNHDA, CDR2 SQIVND (reference sequence). CDR3 sequence reads: CASSFRVGLAGTIQETQYF. The CDR3 DNA is TGTGCCAGTAGTTTCCGCGTGGGACTAGCGGGGACGATCCAAGAGACCCAGTACTTC.

The V and J genes are TRBV24-1 and TRBJ1-5, with TRBD1 matching 8 bases. J was trimmed by 0 bases and V by 4 bases; bases with no gene match: 4. Germline CDR1 reads KGHDR; CDR2 reads SFDVKD. CDR3 length: 16 residues. CDR3 coding DNA: TGTGCCACCAGTGAGGGGACAGGAAATAGCAATCAGCCCCAGCATTTT. Translation gives CATSEGTGNSNQPQHF.

The V call is TRBV11-3, the J call TRBJ1-1, with 9 positions matching TRBD1. Losses at the gene ends were 1 base for V and 4 bases for J; bases not matched to a gene: 4. CDR3 length: 15 amino acids. Germline values: CDR1 SGHNT, CDR2 YENEEA. The CDR3 loop reads CASSLVGQGSTEAFF. CDR3 nucleotides: TGTGCCAGCAGCTTAGTGGGACAGGGCTCCACTGAAGCTTTCTTT.